The 21 T cell receptor beta chains in this list originate from one sample, sequenced in a study of T cell responses to AZD1222 COVID-19 vaccine. The table came from immunoSEQ multiplex PCR; TCRdb's copy has only in-frame clones and leaves some out. This table holds about 140,000 clones, roughly 90% found once. The starting material was peripheral blood, obtained on day 0 of AZD1222 vaccination. These receptors all come from an adult in good health.

The V and J genes are TRBV18 and TRBJ2-1, with 7 bases fitting TRBD1. Germline V gene lookup returns CDR1 KGHSH and CDR2 LQKENI. The CDR3 contains 17 residues. V was pared by 0 bases and J by 2 bases, with 7 bases of the junction left unmatched. The CDR3: CASSPPLRDRAYNEQFF. As DNA, the CDR3 is TGTGCCAGCTCACCACCGCTTAGAGACAGGGCCTACAATGAGCAGTTCTTC.

The chain joins TRBV28 to TRBJ2-5; TRBD1 or TRBD2 may be the D gene (5 bases each). Germline V gene lookup returns CDR1 MDHEN and CDR2 SYDVKM. The CDR3 has 12 residues. Trimming shortened V by 8 bases and J by 4 bases, and 11 bases separated the two germline ends. CDR3: CASRQLAETQYF. The CDR3 nucleotides are TGTGCCAGCCGACAGCTAGCAGAGACCCAGTACTTC.

The rearrangement links TRBV20-1 to TRBJ2-5; perhaps TRBD1 as D (6 bases). The V end was cut by 4 bases, the J end by 7 bases, with 7 bases between. The germline V gene has CDR1 DFQATT and CDR2 SNEGSKA (reference sequence). The CDR3 consists of 10 residues. CDR3: CSAIQGTQYF. The CDR3 DNA reads as TGCAGTGCTATACAGGGGACCCAGTACTTC.

This chain uses TRBV3-1 (or the pseudogene TRBV3-2) with TRBJ1-2, with unresolved D. Trimming removed 4 bases at V and 4 bases at J, with 10 bases between. Germline CDR1 reads LGHDT; CDR2 reads YNNKEL (reference sequence). The CDR3 has 13 residues. CDR3 nucleotides: TGTGCCAGCAGCCTGATGGCCAGCTATGGCTACACCTTC. This encodes CASSLMASYGYTF.

The rearrangement joins TRBV18 to TRBJ2-5, with D unclear. V gave up 1 base and J gave up 5 bases, with 8 bases separating them. The CDR3 totals 13 residues. Germline values: CDR1 KGHSH, CDR2 LQKENI. CDR3 residues: CASSPLAYETQYF. In nucleotides, the CDR3 is TGTGCCAGCTCACCACTGGCATACGAGACCCAGTACTTC.

The J gene is TRBJ1-1, the V gene TRBV6-4; TRBD1 is a possible D gene (6 bases). CDR1 MRHNA and CDR2 SNTAGT come from the germline V gene. The CDR3 covers 14 residues. V was cut by 6 bases and J by 2 bases, with 13 bases left in between. The CDR3 is CASSPTGLNTEAFF. The CDR3 DNA is TGTGCCAGCAGCCCGACAGGCCTTAACACTGAAGCTTTCTTT.

This rearrangement joins TRBV6-5 to TRBJ2-1, with D possibly matching TRBD2 (6 bases). The V gene's germline CDR1 is MNHEY and CDR2 SVGAGI. V lost 1 base and J 3 bases, leaving 10 bases between the germline ends. The CDR3 covers 15 residues. CDR3 nucleotides: TGTGCCAGCAGTTACTTCCGGGGAGGCTACAATGAGCAGTTCTTC. Residues: CASSYFRGGYNEQFF.

This clone was recorded only once. This sequence joins TRBV19 and TRBJ1-2; TRBD1 agrees at 10 bases. The J segment lost 7 bases and the V segment lost 5 bases, leaving 7 bases of the junction unmatched. The CDR3 covers 14 residues. Germline assignment: CDR1 LNHDA and CDR2 SQIVND (reference sequence). This CDR3 reads CASSPEGQGIGYTF. For the CDR3, the DNA is TGTGCCAGTAGTCCCGAGGGACAGGGGATTGGCTACACCTTC.

The V and J genes are TRBV5-6 and TRBJ1-5; 9 bases fit TRBD1. Germline CDR1 reads SGHDT; CDR2 reads YYEEEE. Losses at the gene ends were 3 bases for V and 3 bases for J; bases not matched to a gene: 7. CDR3 length: 16 amino acids. The CDR3, as DNA: TGTGCCAGCAGCTCCACGGGACAGGGCGTCAATCAGCCCCAGCATTTT. Translated, it gives CASSSTGQGVNQPQHF.

This chain links TRBV11-3 with TRBJ1-1, with D hard to call. Trimming removed 6 bases from V and 0 bases from J, with 17 bases in between. CDR3 length: 16 residues. The germline gives CDR1 SGHNT, CDR2 YENEEA. CDR3 amino acids: CASSSTAARMNTEAFF. CDR3 DNA: TGTGCCAGCAGTTCGACGGCGGCGAGGATGAACACTGAAGCTTTCTTT.

The chain combines TRBV10-1 with TRBJ1-1; 7 bases are a match to TRBD1. The CDR3 covers 13 residues. CDR1 is WNHNN, CDR2 SYGVQD, per germline (reference sequence). J gave up 4 bases and V 6 bases, and 5 bases lay outside the gene matches. CDR3 sequence reads: CASRRQGSTEAFF. The CDR3 nucleotides are TGCGCCAGCAGAAGACAGGGAAGCACTGAAGCTTTCTTT.

V and J are TRBV11-2 and TRBJ2-7, with D possibly matching TRBD2 (5 bases). The ends were cut back, 6 bases at V and 0 bases at J, with 15 bases in the middle. This CDR3 spans 15 amino acids. Per the germline V gene, CDR1 is SGHAT and CDR2 is FQNNGV. The CDR3 reads CASRSAPGSSYEQYF. In DNA form, the CDR3 reads TGTGCCAGCAGGTCGGCCCCGGGGAGCTCCTACGAGCAGTACTTC.

The V and J genes are TRBV7-9 and TRBJ1-5; 7 bases are a match to TRBD1. The CDR3 spans 16 residues. Germline CDR1 SEHNR, CDR2 FQNEAQ (reference sequence). After removal of 5 bases from V and 7 bases from J, the junction contained 14 bases not matched to a gene. The CDR3 loop reads CASSGRTGLIQQPQHF. Here the CDR3 DNA reads TGTGCCAGCAGCGGGAGGACAGGCCTCATCCAACAGCCCCAGCATTTT. The complete variable domain, with remaining parts taken from reference TRBV7-9 and TRBJ1-5, reads DTGVSQNPRHKITKRGQNVTFRCDPISEHNRLYWYRQTLGQGPEFLTYFQNEAQLEKSRLLSDRFSAERPKGSFSTLEIQRTEQGDSAMYLCASSGRTGLIQQPQHFGDGTRLSIL.

The rearrangement joins TRBV28 to TRBJ1-3; unclear D gene. In germline, CDR1 is MDHEN, CDR2 SYDVKM. CDR3 length equals 14 residues. The V and J ends lost 6 bases and 1 base respectively, with 10 bases between them. CDR3 DNA sequence: TGTGCCAGCAGACTTACAGAGTCTGGAAACACCATATATTTT. Residues: CASRLTESGNTIYF.

The chain recombines TRBV5-1 with TRBJ1-1; D gene ambiguous. Germline V gives CDR1 SGHRS, CDR2 YFSETQ. Trimming pared 4 bases from V and 1 base from J, leaving 11 bases between. The CDR3 is 14 amino acids. The CDR3 coding sequence is TGCGCCAGCAGCCCTAGAACGGGGAACACTGAAGCTTTCTTT. This translates into CASSPRTGNTEAFF.

The CDR3 region has the DNA TGTGCCAGCAGTTACTCGGGAGGAGACAATGAGCAGTTCTTC. This gives the protein CASSYSGGDNEQFF. This chain uses TRBV6-5 with TRBJ2-1; TRBD2 might be the D (6 bases). This CDR3 is 14 amino acids long. V was cut by 0 bases and J by 5 bases, with 8 bases left in between. The V gene's germline CDR1 is MNHEY and CDR2 SVGAGI.

The chain joins TRBV20-1 to TRBJ2-1; D is perhaps TRBD1 or TRBD2 (7 bases each). Trimming removed 3 bases from V and 2 bases from J, with 14 bases in between. CDR1 and CDR2 (germline): DFQATT, SNEGSKA (reference sequence). The CDR3 spans 15 residues. CDR3 coding DNA: TGCAGTGCTAGTGCAGGGGGGGTAACCTACAATGAGCAGTTCTTC. Its translation is CSASAGGVTYNEQFF.

J is TRBJ1-2 and V is TRBV13; 8 positions agree with TRBD1. The CDR3 is 16 residues long. V was clipped by 7 bases and J by 4 bases; unmatched bases: 14. Germline loops: CDR1 PRHDT, CDR2 FYEKMQ (reference sequence). The chain's CDR3 is CASTHRFAGGSYGYTF. The CDR3 nucleotides read TGTGCCAGCACCCACCGGTTCGCAGGGGGCTCCTATGGCTACACCTTC.

This sequence joins TRBV5-1 and TRBJ1-1; 7 bases map to TRBD1. The CDR3 spans 15 residues. V lost 0 bases, J lost 7 bases, and 9 bases stayed unmatched. Germline CDR1 SGHRS, CDR2 YFSETQ. The CDR3 nucleotides read TGCGCCAGCAGCTTGGCCAGGGACAGCAAGGATGAAGCTTTCTTT. It is translated as CASSLARDSKDEAFF. Together with reference TRBV5-1 and TRBJ1-1, the CDR3 gives the full variable domain: KAGVTQTPRYLIKTRGQQVTLSCSPISGHRSVSWYQQTPGQGLQFLFEYFSETQRNKGNFPGRFSGRQFSNSRSEMNVSTLELGDSALYLCASSLARDSKDEAFFGQGTRLTVV.

This clone was seen once. The genes are TRBV6-5 and TRBJ2-1, with D perhaps matching TRBD1 (6 bases). The germline V gene has CDR1 MNHEY and CDR2 SVGAGI. V lost 5 bases, J lost 2 bases, and 10 bases lay in between. CDR3 size: 14 residues. CDR3 residues: CASSRGLAYNEQFF. CDR3 coding DNA: TGTGCCAGCAGTAGGGGGTTGGCCTACAATGAGCAGTTCTTC.

This clone was seen a handful of times. The genes are TRBV3-1 (or the pseudogene TRBV3-2) and TRBJ2-1; 12 nucleotides match TRBD2. The germline V gene has CDR1 LGHDT and CDR2 YNNKEL (reference sequence). The CDR3 sequence is 18 residues long. The V segment lost 5 bases and the J segment 11 bases; nucleotides outside the gene matches: 19. This chain's CDR3 is CASSGPPGSSGRGVKQFF. CDR3 bases: TGTGCCAGCAGCGGACCGCCTGGGTCTAGCGGGAGGGGTGTGAAGCAGTTCTTC.